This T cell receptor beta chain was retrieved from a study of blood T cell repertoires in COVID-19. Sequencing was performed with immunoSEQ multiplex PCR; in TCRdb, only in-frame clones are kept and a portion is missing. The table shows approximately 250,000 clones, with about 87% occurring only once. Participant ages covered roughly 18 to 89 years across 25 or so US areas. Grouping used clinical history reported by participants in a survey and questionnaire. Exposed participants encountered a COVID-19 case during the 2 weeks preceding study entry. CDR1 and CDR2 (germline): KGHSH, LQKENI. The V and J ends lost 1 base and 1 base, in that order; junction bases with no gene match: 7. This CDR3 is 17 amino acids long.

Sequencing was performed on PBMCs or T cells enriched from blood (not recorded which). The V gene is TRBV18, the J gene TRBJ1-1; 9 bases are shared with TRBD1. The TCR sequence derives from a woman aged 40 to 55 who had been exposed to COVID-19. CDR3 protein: CASSPRTGGAGNTEAFF. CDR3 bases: TGTGCCAGCTCACCACGTACAGGGGGCGCGGGGAACACTGAAGCTTTCTTT.